A single sample gave rise to the 32 T cell receptor beta chains below, sequenced in a study of T cell responses to AZD1222 COVID-19 vaccine. Libraries were prepared by immunoSEQ multiplex PCR; TCRdb keeps only in-frame clonotypes and omits some of them. The sample lists under 200,000 clones, around 90% occurring once. The sample here was peripheral blood, taken 28 days after the second dose of the MenACWY control vaccine. These receptor sequences come from an adult who received the MenACWY meningococcal vaccine as a control.

Only one count was recorded for this clone. The V and J genes are TRBV7-2 and TRBJ1-1, with 9 bases aligning to TRBD1. Germline V gene sequence: CDR1 SGHTA, CDR2 FQGNSA. The CDR3 has 18 residues. V shed 0 bases and J 6 bases; nucleotides not matched to a gene: 14. The CDR3, as DNA: TGTGCCAGCAGCTTAGCCCCACCGGGGACAGGGTTTGGGGCTGAAGCTTTCTTT. Its translation is CASSLAPPGTGFGAEAFF.

The V call is TRBV28, the J call TRBJ2-2; 12 bases fit TRBD2. V shed 6 bases and J 6 bases; nucleotides not matched to a gene: 11. The CDR3 is 17 amino acids. Germline V gene data show CDR1 as MDHEN and CDR2 as SYDVKM. This chain's CDR3 is CASSDWELAGGPGELFF. In DNA, the CDR3 is TGTGCCAGCAGCGACTGGGAACTAGCGGGAGGCCCCGGGGAGCTGTTTTTT.

V usage is TRBV6-5 and J usage is TRBJ2-7; 9 bases align to TRBD1. V was pared by 6 bases and J by 5 bases, with 11 bases of the junction left unmatched. The CDR3 runs to 15 residues. CDR1 and CDR2 (germline): MNHEY, SVGAGI. CDR3 loop: CASSRPRDRANEQYF. The CDR3 DNA follows: TGTGCCAGCAGCCGCCCCCGGGACAGGGCCAACGAGCAGTACTTC.

In its sample, this clone was seen a few times. This chain connects TRBV19 to TRBJ1-1, with a weak D call TRBD1 (6 bases). The V end was cut by 3 bases, the J end by 1 base, with 9 bases between. The CDR3 has 14 residues. Germline V gives CDR1 LNHDA, CDR2 SQIVND (reference sequence). The CDR3 spells CASSIGQTNTEAFF. The CDR3 region has the DNA TGTGCCAGTAGTATCGGACAGACGAACACTGAAGCTTTCTTT.

This clone was found a few times. This sequence joins TRBV27 and TRBJ2-1; possibly TRBD2 for D (6 bases). The ends were cut back, 1 base at V and 7 bases at J, with 8 bases in the middle. CDR1 is MNHEY and CDR2 is SMNVEV in the germline V gene (reference sequence). CDR3 length: 13 residues. CDR3 bases: TGTGCCAGCAGTTTATTACGGGGGAATGAGCAGTTCTTC. Amino acid sequence: CASSLLRGNEQFF.

The chain couples TRBV30 to TRBJ2-3, with 12 bases identical to TRBD2. The CDR3 contains 16 residues. CDR1 is GTSNPN and CDR2 is SVGIG in the germline V gene (reference sequence). V lost 4 bases, J lost 2 bases, and 7 bases stayed unmatched. The CDR3 loop reads CAWTSGLAGNTDTQYF. The CDR3 nucleotides are TGTGCCTGGACCTCCGGACTAGCGGGAAACACAGATACGCAGTATTTT. The whole variable domain, filled in from reference TRBV30 and TRBJ2-3, reads SQTIHQWPATLVQPVGSPLSLECTVEGTSNPNLYWYRQAAGRGLQLLFYSVGIGQISSEVPQNLSASRPQDRQFILSSKKLLLSDSGFYLCAWTSGLAGNTDTQYFGPGTRLTVL.

This clone has a single count. The genes are TRBV19 and TRBJ1-3; D may be TRBD1 (5 bases). CDR3 length equals 16 residues. Trimming took off 5 bases at V and 4 bases at J, with 18 bases between the two ends. Germline lookup yields CDR1 LNHDA and CDR2 SQIVND (reference sequence). The CDR3 protein is CASSVPGTAGGNTIYF. The CDR3 coding sequence is TGTGCCAGTAGTGTCCCCGGGACGGCGGGAGGAAACACCATATATTTT.

The V call is TRBV19, the J call TRBJ1-2; D remains ambiguous. The CDR3 has 13 residues. Germline CDR1 and CDR2: LNHDA and SQIVND (reference sequence). The germline V and J ends were trimmed by 2 bases and 3 bases, with 7 bases remaining between them. The CDR3 DNA reads as TGTGCCAGTAGTATACCGGGGTACTATGGCTACACCTTC. It encodes CASSIPGYYGYTF.

This clone was counted once. The rearrangement uses TRBV24-1 and TRBJ2-3; D ambiguous. This CDR3 region has 12 residues. The germline CDR1 and CDR2 sequences are KGHDR and SFDVKD. Trimming cost V 6 bases and J 0 bases, with 3 bases left between them. CDR3 nucleotide sequence: TGTGCCACCAGTAAGAGCACAGATACGCAGTATTTT. Translation gives CATSKSTDTQYF.

The chain combines TRBV2 with TRBJ2-1; a possible D gene is TRBD2 (6 bases). Germline CDR1 SNHLY, CDR2 FYNNEI. The CDR3 sequence is 16 residues long. Trimming took 5 bases from V and 8 from J, leaving 22 bases between them. The CDR3 spells CASSQLGGIGSHEQFF. In DNA form, the CDR3 reads TGTGCCAGCAGTCAACTCGGGGGAATCGGGAGTCATGAGCAGTTCTTC.

The rearrangement links TRBV15 to TRBJ1-6; D is uncertain. V was cut by 0 bases and J by 7 bases, with 4 bases left in between. Germline V lookup: CDR1 LNHNV, CDR2 YYDKDF (reference sequence). This CDR3 has 13 amino acids. The CDR3, as DNA: TGTGCCACCAGCAGAGATATAAATTCACCCCTCCACTTT. Residues: CATSRDINSPLHF.

CDR3 DNA: TGCGCCAGCAGCTGGGGGCCCACTAGCGGGAGTTCCGAGCAGTACTTC. Protein sequence: CASSWGPTSGSSEQYF. This chain links TRBV5-1 with TRBJ2-7; 11 bases align to TRBD2. The CDR3 length is 16 residues. V shed 3 bases and J 6 bases; nucleotides not matched to a gene: 11. Germline V gene sequence: CDR1 SGHRS, CDR2 YFSETQ.

This clone came up once. The V gene is TRBV15, the J gene TRBJ2-7, with D tentatively TRBD1 (5 bases). The CDR3 covers 13 residues. Trimming cost V 2 bases and J 6 bases, with 11 bases left between them. CDR1 is LNHNV, CDR2 YYDKDF, per germline (reference sequence). The CDR3 DNA follows: TGTGCCACCAGCAGACAGGGTAGAGGCGAGCAGTACTTC. Its protein product is CATSRQGRGEQYF.

The CDR3 bases are TGCGCCAGCAGCAGGGCAGGGAGTGGGGCAGATACGCAGTATTTT. It encodes CASSRAGSGADTQYF. This chain connects TRBV5-1 to TRBJ2-3; D may match TRBD1 or TRBD2 (5 bases each). The CDR3 has 15 residues. CDR1 is SGHRS, CDR2 YFSETQ, per germline. Trimming shortened V by 4 bases and J by 4 bases, and 16 bases separated the two germline ends.

The V call is TRBV19, the J call TRBJ1-2; 9 bases fit TRBD1. The CDR3 is 15 residues long. Germline-derived CDR1 and CDR2 are LNHDA and SQIVND (reference sequence). Germline trimming cut 7 bases from V and 7 bases from J; bases unmatched to any gene: 13. CDR3 loop: CASTPGQGNLRGYTF. The CDR3 nucleotides read TGTGCCAGTACCCCGGGACAGGGTAACCTCCGTGGCTACACCTTC.

The chain employs TRBV9 and TRBJ2-1; 10 bases are shared with TRBD2. V lost 3 bases and J lost 2; bases outside the gene matches: 5. The germline V gene has CDR1 SGDLS and CDR2 YYNGEE. This CDR3 region has 16 residues. The CDR3 here is CASSDPLAGAYNEQFF. The CDR3 DNA reads TGTGCCAGCAGCGACCCCCTAGCGGGAGCCTACAATGAGCAGTTCTTC.

V and J are TRBV5-1 and TRBJ2-3; TRBD2 aligns across 7 bases. CDR1 and CDR2 (germline): SGHRS, YFSETQ. The junction had 6 bases not matched to a gene; V was cut back by 0 bases and J by 2 bases. There are 16 residues in the CDR3. CDR3: CASSLEGRAATDTQYF. CDR3 nucleotide sequence: TGCGCCAGCAGCTTGGAGGGGAGGGCGGCCACAGATACGCAGTATTTT.

The V and J genes are TRBV12-5 and TRBJ2-7; the match to TRBD1 covers 7 bases. The CDR3 runs 15 residues. Germline-derived CDR1 and CDR2 are LGHNT and FRNRAP. The V gene end was trimmed by 7 bases and the J gene end by 2 bases; junction bases not matched to a gene: 11. The DNA of the CDR3 is TGTGCTAGTGCCATCCGACAGGGCCGCGCCTACGAGCAGTACTTC. Protein sequence: CASAIRQGRAYEQYF.

The chain couples TRBV9 to TRBJ2-1; TRBD1 matches at 11 bases. Unmatched junction bases numbered 16, after V lost 4 bases and J lost 4 bases. Per germline, CDR1 SGDLS and CDR2 YYNGEE. The CDR3 runs 19 residues. CDR3 region: CASSTRTGGAGGLYNEQFF. The CDR3 DNA reads as TGTGCCAGCAGCACCCGGACAGGGGGCGCGGGCGGATTGTACAATGAGCAGTTCTTC.

In its sample, this clone was seen once. The chain is built from TRBV29-1 and TRBJ1-3; tentatively, D is TRBD1 (5 bases). The CDR3 length is 14 residues. Germline assignment: CDR1 SQVTM and CDR2 ANQGSEA. V was pared by 6 bases and J by 0 bases, with 12 bases between. Here the CDR3 DNA reads TGCAGCGTCTGGGGTAGGGGCTCTGGAAACACCATATATTTT. Its protein is CSVWGRGSGNTIYF. Looking up the rest from reference TRBV29-1 and TRBJ1-3 gives the full variable domain: SAVISQKPSRDICQRGTSLTIQCQVDSQVTMMFWYRQQPGQSLTLIATANQGSEATYESGFVIDKFPISRPNLTFSTLTVSNMSPEDSSIYLCSVWGRGSGNTIYFGEGSWLTVV.

The chain joins TRBV9 to TRBJ2-3; 14 bases align to TRBD2. This CDR3 has 16 residues. V dropped 4 bases and J dropped 2; count of bases not matched to a gene: 3. From germline, CDR1 is SGDLS and CDR2 YYNGEE. The CDR3 protein is CASSSTSGRDTDTQYF. The CDR3 DNA is TGTGCCAGCAGCTCGACTAGCGGGAGGGACACAGATACGCAGTATTTT.

The rearrangement links TRBV11-2 to TRBJ1-2; maybe TRBD1 (6 bases). CDR3 length equals 14 residues. The ends were cut back, 6 bases at V and 3 bases at J, with 14 bases in the middle. Germline V CDR1 and CDR2: SGHAT, FQNNGV. The CDR3 spells CASRTTGVDYGYTF. CDR3 coding DNA: TGTGCCAGCAGGACGACAGGCGTTGACTATGGCTACACCTTC.

The V and J genes are TRBV19 and TRBJ1-5; D is unclear. The germline V gene encodes CDR1 LNHDA and CDR2 SQIVND (reference sequence). The CDR3 has 17 residues. Trimming took off 1 base at V and 4 bases at J, with 17 bases between the two ends. CDR3 coding DNA: TGTGCCAGTAGTATAGCCCGGGGATCGTTGGAAAATCAGCCCCAGCATTTT. Translation: CASSIARGSLENQPQHF.

V gene TRBV12-5 combines with J gene TRBJ2-3; 7 bases fit TRBD1. V was pared by 3 bases and J by 3 bases, with 3 bases of the junction left unmatched. This CDR3 contains 14 residues. Germline assignment: CDR1 LGHNT and CDR2 FRNRAP. CDR3 sequence (DNA): TGTGCTAGTGGTTTAGACAGGGTAACAGATACGCAGTATTTT. Translation: CASGLDRVTDTQYF.

The chain recombines TRBV5-1 with TRBJ2-1; a weak D match, TRBD1 (6 bases). This CDR3 region has 14 residues. Per the germline V gene, CDR1 is SGHRS and CDR2 is YFSETQ. Trimming left V 6 bases short and J 3 bases short, with 13 bases between. CDR3: CASKGGEVYNEQFF. DNA of the CDR3: TGCGCCAGCAAAGGGGGAGAGGTCTACAATGAGCAGTTCTTC.

The chain combines TRBV5-1 with TRBJ2-7, with a tentative D call TRBD2 (6 bases). V lost 0 bases and J lost 2, with 12 bases in between. CDR3 length: 15 residues. CDR1 and CDR2 from the germline V gene are SGHRS and YFSETQ. The CDR3 region has the DNA TGCGCCAGCAGCTTGGCATACGGGAGAGCCTACGAGCAGTACTTC. Amino acid sequence: CASSLAYGRAYEQYF.

The V gene is TRBV19, the J gene TRBJ2-5; D may be TRBD2 (7 bases). Trimming stripped 3 bases from V and 5 bases from J, with 19 bases between. Per the germline V gene, CDR1 is LNHDA and CDR2 is SQIVND (reference sequence). The CDR3 sequence is 16 residues long. DNA of the CDR3: TGTGCCAGTAGTATCGAGGGGGGGGGCCTCTTTGAGACCCAGTACTTC. Translated, it gives CASSIEGGGLFETQYF.

The chain recombines TRBV12-3 or TRBV12-4 with TRBJ2-4, with D possibly TRBD2 on 6 matching bases. V was trimmed by 7 bases and J by 8 bases, leaving 12 bases between them. The CDR3 is 12 residues long. The CDR3 nucleotides read TGTGCCAGCACGGGGACTTCGGACATTCAGTACTTC. Translated, it gives CASTGTSDIQYF.

The chain recombines TRBV7-8 with TRBJ1-1; TRBD1 agrees at 10 bases. Trimming cost V 5 bases and J 5 bases; bases outside gene matches: 11. The CDR3 contains 16 residues. CDR1 SGHVS and CDR2 FQNEAQ come from the germline V gene. The CDR3 DNA follows: TGTGCCAGCAGCCCCCTATCCGGGACAGGGGTGACTGAAGCTTTCTTT. It is translated as CASSPLSGTGVTEAFF.

This clone appeared a single time. V usage is TRBV29-1 and J usage is TRBJ2-3, with 8 positions matching TRBD2. The CDR3 contains 13 residues. V was clipped by 4 bases and J by 4 bases; unmatched bases: 4. CDR1 and CDR2 (germline): SQVTM, ANQGSEA. The CDR3 here is CSVVGLGPDTQYF. CDR3 DNA: TGCAGCGTTGTGGGACTAGGACCAGATACGCAGTATTTT.

The chain links TRBV7-9 to TRBJ2-2, with a tentative D call TRBD1 (6 bases). Germline V gives CDR1 SEHNR, CDR2 FQNEAQ (reference sequence). The CDR3 loop spans 14 amino acids. Trimming removed 2 bases from V and 4 bases from J, with 8 bases in between. The CDR3 nucleotides are TGTGCCAGCAGCTTACAGGGGTTCACCGGGGAGCTGTTTTTT. Translating gives CASSLQGFTGELFF.

V usage is TRBV5-5 and J usage is TRBJ1-1; D remains unclear. CDR1 SGHKS and CDR2 YYEKEE come from the germline V gene (reference sequence). CDR3 length: 14 amino acids. Trimming took off 0 bases at V and 1 base at J, with 7 bases between the two ends. The CDR3 is CASSLDHGNTEAFF. In nucleotides, the CDR3 is TGTGCCAGCAGCTTGGATCATGGGAACACTGAAGCTTTCTTT.